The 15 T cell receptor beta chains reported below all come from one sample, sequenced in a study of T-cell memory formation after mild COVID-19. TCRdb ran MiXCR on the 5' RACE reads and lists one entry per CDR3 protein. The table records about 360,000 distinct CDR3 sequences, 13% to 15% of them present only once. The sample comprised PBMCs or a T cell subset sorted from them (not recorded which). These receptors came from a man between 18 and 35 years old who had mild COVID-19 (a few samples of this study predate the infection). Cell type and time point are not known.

The CDR3 DNA is TGTGCCACCAGCAGAGACTATGTCTACAATGAGCAGTTCTTC. It specifies CATSRDYVYNEQFF. The chain has TRBV15 and TRBJ2-1, with D hard to call. Germline V gene lookup returns CDR1 LNHNV and CDR2 YYDKDF (reference sequence). V lost 0 bases and J 3 bases, leaving 6 bases between the germline ends. There are 14 residues in the CDR3.

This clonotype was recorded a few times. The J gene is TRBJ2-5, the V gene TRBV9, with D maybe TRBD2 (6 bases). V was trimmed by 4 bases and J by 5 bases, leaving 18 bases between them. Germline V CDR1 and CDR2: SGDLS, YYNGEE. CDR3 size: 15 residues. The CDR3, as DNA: TGTGCCAGCAGCCCCGGACTACTCCGAGGGGAGACCCAGTACTTC. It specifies CASSPGLLRGETQYF.

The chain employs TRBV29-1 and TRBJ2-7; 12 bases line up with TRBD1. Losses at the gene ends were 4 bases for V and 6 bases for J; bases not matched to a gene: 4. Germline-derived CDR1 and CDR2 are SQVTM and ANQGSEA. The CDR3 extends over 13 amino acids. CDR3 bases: TGCAGCGTTGGGGACAGGGGGCCGCTCGAGCAGTACTTC. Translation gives CSVGDRGPLEQYF.

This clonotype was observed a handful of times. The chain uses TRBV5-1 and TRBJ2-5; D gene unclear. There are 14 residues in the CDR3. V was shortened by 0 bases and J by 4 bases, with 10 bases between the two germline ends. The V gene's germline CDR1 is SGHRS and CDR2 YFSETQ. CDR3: CASSLAGASETQYF. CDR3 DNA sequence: TGCGCCAGCAGCTTGGCCGGAGCTTCAGAGACCCAGTACTTC.

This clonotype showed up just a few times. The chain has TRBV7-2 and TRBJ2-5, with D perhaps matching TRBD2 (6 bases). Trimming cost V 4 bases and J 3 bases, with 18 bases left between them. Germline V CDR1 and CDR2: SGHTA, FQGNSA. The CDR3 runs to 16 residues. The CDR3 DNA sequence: TGTGCCAGCAGCTACACCGGGGGAGGTCAGGAAGAGACCCAGTACTTC. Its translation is CASSYTGGGQEETQYF.

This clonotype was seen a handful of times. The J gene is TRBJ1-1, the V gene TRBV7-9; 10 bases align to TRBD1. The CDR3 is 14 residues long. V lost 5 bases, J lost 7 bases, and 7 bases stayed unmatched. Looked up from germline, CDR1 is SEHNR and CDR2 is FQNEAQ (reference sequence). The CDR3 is CASSLKDRGLEAFF. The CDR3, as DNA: TGTGCCAGCAGCCTCAAAGACAGGGGGCTTGAAGCTTTCTTT.

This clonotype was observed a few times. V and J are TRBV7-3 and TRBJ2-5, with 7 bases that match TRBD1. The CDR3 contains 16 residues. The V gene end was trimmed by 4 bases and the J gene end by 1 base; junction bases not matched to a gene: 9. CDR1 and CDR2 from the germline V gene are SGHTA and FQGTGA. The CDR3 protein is CASSYRTRDSQETQYF. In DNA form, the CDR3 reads TGTGCCAGCAGCTACCGGACCCGGGACAGCCAAGAGACCCAGTACTTC.

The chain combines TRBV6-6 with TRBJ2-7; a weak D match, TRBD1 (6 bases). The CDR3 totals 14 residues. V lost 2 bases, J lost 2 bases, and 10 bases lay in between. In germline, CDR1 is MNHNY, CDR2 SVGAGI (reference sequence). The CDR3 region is CASSYPGAPYEQYF. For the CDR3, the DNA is TGTGCCAGCAGTTACCCAGGGGCCCCCTACGAGCAGTACTTC.

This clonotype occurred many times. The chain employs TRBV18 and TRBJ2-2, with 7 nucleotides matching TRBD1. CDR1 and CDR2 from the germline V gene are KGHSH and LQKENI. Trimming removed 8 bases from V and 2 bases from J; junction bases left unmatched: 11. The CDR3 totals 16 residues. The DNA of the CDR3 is TGTGCCAGCAAAAGTTGGGACAGCCAAAACACCGGGGAGCTGTTTTTT. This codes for CASKSWDSQNTGELFF.

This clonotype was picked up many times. The CDR3 nucleotides are TGTGCCAGCAGCTTAGTTGGGGGCTCCAACTACAATGAGCAGTTCTTC. This sequence encodes CASSLVGGSNYNEQFF. The rearrangement joins TRBV11-2 to TRBJ2-1; TRBD1 is a possible D gene (6 bases). With 1 base removed from V and 3 bases from J, the gap between germline ends came to 13 bases. CDR3 length: 16 residues. Germline-derived CDR1 and CDR2 are SGHAT and FQNNGV.

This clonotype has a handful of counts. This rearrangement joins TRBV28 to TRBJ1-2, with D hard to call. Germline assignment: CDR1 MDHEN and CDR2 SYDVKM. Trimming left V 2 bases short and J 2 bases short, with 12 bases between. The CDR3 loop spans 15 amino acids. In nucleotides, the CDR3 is TGTGCCAGCAGTTTACGCCAGAGGGAGAACTATGGCTACACCTTC. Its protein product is CASSLRQRENYGYTF.

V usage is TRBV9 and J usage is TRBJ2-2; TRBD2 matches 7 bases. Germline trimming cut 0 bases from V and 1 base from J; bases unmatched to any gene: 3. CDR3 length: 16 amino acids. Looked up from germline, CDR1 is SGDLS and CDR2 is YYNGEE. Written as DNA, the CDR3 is TGTGCCAGCAGCGTAGGCGGGAGTGGGAACACCGGGGAGCTGTTTTTT. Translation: CASSVGGSGNTGELFF.

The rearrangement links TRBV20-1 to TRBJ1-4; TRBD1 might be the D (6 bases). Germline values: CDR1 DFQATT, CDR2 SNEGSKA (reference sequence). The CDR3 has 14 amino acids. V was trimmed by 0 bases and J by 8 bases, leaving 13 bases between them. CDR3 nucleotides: TGCAGTGCTAGAGATGGGGGCCGCCGCGAAAAACTGTTTTTT. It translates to CSARDGGRREKLFF.

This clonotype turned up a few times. In nucleotides, the CDR3 is TGTGCCAGCAGACCCGGGGAGCACCCTGAAGCTTTCTTT. This sequence encodes CASRPGEHPEAFF. The chain is built from TRBV7-8 and TRBJ1-1; D ambiguous. Trimming left V 6 bases short and J 6 bases short, with 14 bases between. CDR1 is SGHVS, CDR2 FQNEAQ, per germline. The CDR3 is 13 residues long.

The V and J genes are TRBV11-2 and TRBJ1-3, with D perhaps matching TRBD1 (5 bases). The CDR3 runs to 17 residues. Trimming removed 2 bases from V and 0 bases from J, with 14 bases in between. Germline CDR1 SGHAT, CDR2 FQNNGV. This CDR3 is CASSLQAGRDSGNTIYF. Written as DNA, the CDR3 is TGTGCCAGCAGCTTACAGGCGGGACGGGACTCTGGAAACACCATATATTTT.